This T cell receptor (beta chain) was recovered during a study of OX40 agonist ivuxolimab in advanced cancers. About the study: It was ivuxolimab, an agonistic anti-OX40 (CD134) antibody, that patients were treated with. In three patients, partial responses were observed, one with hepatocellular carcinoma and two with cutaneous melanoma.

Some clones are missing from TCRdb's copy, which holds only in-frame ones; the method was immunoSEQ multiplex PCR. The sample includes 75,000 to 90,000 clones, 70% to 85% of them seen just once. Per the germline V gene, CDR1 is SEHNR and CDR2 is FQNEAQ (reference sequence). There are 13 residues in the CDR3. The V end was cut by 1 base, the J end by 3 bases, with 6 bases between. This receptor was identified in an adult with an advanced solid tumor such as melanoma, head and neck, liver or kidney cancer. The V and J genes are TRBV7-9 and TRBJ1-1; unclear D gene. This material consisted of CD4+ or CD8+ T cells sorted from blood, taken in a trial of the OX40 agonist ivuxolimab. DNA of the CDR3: TGTGCCAGCAGCTTAGAAAGGGACACTGAAGCTTTCTTT. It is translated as CASSLERDTEAFF.